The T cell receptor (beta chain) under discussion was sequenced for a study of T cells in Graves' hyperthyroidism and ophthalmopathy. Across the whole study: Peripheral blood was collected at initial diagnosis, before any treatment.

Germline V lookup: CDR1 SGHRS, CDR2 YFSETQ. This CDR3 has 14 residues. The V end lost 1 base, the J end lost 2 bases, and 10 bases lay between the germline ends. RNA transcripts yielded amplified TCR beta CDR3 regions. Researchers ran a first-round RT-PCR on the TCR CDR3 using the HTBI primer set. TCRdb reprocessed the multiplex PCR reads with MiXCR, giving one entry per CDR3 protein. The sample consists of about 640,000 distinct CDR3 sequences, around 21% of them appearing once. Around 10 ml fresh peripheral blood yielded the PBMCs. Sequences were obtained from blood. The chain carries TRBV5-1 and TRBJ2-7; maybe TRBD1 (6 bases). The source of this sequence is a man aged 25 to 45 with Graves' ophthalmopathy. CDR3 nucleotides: TGCGCCAGCAGCTTGAGGCACAGGGCCTACGAGCAGTACTTC. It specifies CASSLRHRAYEQYF.